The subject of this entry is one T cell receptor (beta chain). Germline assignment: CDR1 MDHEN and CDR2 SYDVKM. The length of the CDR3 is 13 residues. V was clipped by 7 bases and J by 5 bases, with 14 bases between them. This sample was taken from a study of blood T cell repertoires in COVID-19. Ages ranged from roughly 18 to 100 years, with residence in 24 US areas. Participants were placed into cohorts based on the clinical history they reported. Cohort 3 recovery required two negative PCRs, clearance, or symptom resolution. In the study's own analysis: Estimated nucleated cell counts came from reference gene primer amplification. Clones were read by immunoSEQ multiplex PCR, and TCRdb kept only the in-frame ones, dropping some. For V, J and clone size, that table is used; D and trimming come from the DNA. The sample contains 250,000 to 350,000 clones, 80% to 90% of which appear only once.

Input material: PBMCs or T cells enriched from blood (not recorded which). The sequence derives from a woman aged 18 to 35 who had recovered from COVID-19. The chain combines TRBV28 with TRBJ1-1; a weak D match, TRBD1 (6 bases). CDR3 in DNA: TGTGCCAGCACCCGGACAGAAAGGACTGAAGCTTTCTTT. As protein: CASTRTERTEAFF.